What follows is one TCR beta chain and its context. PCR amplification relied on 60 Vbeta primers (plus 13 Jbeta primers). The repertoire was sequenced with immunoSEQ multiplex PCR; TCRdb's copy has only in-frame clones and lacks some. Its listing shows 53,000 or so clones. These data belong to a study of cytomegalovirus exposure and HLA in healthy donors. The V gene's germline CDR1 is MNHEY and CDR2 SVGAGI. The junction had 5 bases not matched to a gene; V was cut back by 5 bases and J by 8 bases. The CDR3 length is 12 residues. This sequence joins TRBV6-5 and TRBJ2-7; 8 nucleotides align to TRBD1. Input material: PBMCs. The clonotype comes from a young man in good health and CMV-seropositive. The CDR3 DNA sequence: TGTGCCAGCAGTCCTCGGACAGGGAAGCAGTACTTC. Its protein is CASSPRTGKQYF.